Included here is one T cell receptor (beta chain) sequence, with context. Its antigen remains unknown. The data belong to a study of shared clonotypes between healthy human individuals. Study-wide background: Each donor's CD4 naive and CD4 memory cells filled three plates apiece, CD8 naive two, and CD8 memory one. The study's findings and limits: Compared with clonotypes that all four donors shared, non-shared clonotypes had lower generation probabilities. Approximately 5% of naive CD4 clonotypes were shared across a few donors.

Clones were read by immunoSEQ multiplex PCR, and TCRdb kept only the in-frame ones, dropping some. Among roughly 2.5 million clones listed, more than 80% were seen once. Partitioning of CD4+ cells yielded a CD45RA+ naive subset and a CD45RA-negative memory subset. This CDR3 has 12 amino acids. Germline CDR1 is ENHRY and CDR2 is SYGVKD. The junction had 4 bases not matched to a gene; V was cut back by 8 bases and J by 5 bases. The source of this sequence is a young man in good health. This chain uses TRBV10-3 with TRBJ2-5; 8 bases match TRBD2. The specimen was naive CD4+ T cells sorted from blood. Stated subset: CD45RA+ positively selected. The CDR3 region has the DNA TGTGCCATCCGGGGGGGCGCGGAGACCCAGTACTTC. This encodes CAIRGGAETQYF.